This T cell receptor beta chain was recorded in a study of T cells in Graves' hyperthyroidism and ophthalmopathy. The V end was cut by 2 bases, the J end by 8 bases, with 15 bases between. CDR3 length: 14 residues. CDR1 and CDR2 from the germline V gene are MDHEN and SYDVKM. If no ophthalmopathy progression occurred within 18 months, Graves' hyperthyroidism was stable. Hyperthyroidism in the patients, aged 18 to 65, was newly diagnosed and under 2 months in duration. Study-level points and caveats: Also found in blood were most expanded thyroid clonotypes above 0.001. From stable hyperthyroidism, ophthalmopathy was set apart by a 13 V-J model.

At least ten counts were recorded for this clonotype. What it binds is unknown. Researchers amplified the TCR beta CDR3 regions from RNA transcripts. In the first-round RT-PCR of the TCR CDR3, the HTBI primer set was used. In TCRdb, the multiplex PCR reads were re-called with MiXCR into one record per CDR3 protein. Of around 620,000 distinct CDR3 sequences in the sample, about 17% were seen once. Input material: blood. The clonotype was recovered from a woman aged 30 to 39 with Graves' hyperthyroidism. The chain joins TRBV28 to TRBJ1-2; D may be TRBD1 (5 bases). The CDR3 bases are TGTGCCAGCAGTTTACTGGACATGGGGAGAGGCTACACCTTC. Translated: CASSLLDMGRGYTF.